This T cell receptor (beta chain) was identified in a study of cytomegalovirus exposure and HLA in healthy donors. Germline V CDR1 and CDR2: SGHRS, YFSETQ. The trim removed 1 base at V and 5 bases at J, leaving 8 bases unmatched. The CDR3 spans 16 residues. Concerning this clone: Antigen unknown.

Study results and limitations: Many donors shared some public TCRs, even though most TCR sequences were rare. TCR beta sequences reportedly predicted most subjects' HLA-A and HLA-B alleles accurately. Associated with cytomegalovirus, according to the listing, were 150 to 200 TCR beta chains.

The PCR used 60 Vbeta and 13 Jbeta primers. The table came from immunoSEQ multiplex PCR; TCRdb's copy has only in-frame clones and leaves some out. The sample shows 130,000 or so clones, about four fifths of them seen only once. Material for sequencing was PBMCs. The receptor was derived from a man aged 18 to 30 in good health and CMV-seropositive. This chain uses TRBV5-1 with TRBJ1-5; TRBD1 aligns across 8 bases. CDR3 in DNA: TGCGCCAGCAGCTTGTTTGAGACAGGGGAGGATCAGCCCCAGCATTTT. This translates into CASSLFETGEDQPQHF. Full variable domain (outside the CDR3, taken from reference TRBV5-1 and TRBJ1-5): KAGVTQTPRYLIKTRGQQVTLSCSPISGHRSVSWYQQTPGQGLQFLFEYFSETQRNKGNFPGRFSGRQFSNSRSEMNVSTLELGDSALYLCASSLFETGEDQPQHFGDGTRLSIL.